This is a list of T cell receptor beta chains from one sample in a study of blood T cell repertoires in COVID-19. Sequencing was performed with immunoSEQ multiplex PCR; in TCRdb, only in-frame clones are kept and a portion is missing. In the table there are about 430,000 clones, around 91% of which are singletons. Source material: PBMCs or T cells enriched from blood (not recorded which). All receptors derive from a man aged 25 to 40 who had recovered from COVID-19. Each CDR3 is given with its conserved first and last residue. The D gene is left open where the match is weak. Part of the rows lack a size; the others show once, few, many or a class for expanded clones.

CDR3 length	V gene	J gene	clone size	D gene	CDR3 DNA	CDR3 protein
15	TRBV24-1	TRBJ2-3	NA	TRBD2	TGTGCCACCAGTGATGCCCCGGGGGGTACAGATACGCAGTATTTT	CATSDAPGGTDTQYF
11	TRBV12-3/TRBV12-4	TRBJ1-5	NA	NA	TGTGCCAGCAGCAACGGACGGGGGGGGCATTTT	CASSNGRGGHF
12	TRBV12-3/TRBV12-4	TRBJ1-1	few	NA	TGTGCCAGCACTCCTTTAAACACTGAAGCTTTCTTT	CASTPLNTEAFF
17	TRBV5-1	TRBJ2-3	NA	TRBD2	TGCGCCAGCAGACTGCGGGGGGTCACGGGAGTATCAGATACGCAGTATTTT	CASRLRGVTGVSDTQYF
13	TRBV7-9	TRBJ1-2	NA	TRBD1	TGTGCCAGCAGCTTTGGAGGGGGCGGCGGCTACACCTTC	CASSFGGGGGYTF
14	TRBV7-2	TRBJ1-4	NA	NA	TGTGCCAGCAGCCCAGGGAGGGCTAATGAAAAACTGTTTTTT	CASSPGRANEKLFF
17	TRBV5-1	TRBJ2-3	NA	NA	TGCGCCAGCAGCTCACCTCAAACAGGGCGTAGCACAGATACGCAGTATTTT	CASSSPQTGRSTDTQYF
14	TRBV19	TRBJ1-1	NA	NA	TGTGCCAGTAATATCACAGGTGTGAACACTGAAGCTTTCTTT	CASNITGVNTEAFF
14	TRBV28	TRBJ2-7	NA	NA	TGTGCCAGCAGTTCACTAACGGAGGGCTACGAGCAGTACTTC	CASSSLTEGYEQYF
14	TRBV9	TRBJ1-5	NA	NA	TGTGCCAGCAACTCAGGCCCGGCCGGTCAGCCCCAGCATTTT	CASNSGPAGQPQHF
15	TRBV5-8	TRBJ2-3	few	TRBD1	TGTGCCAGCAGCCGACCCCGGGACAGGTCAGATACGCAGTATTTT	CASSRPRDRSDTQYF
14	TRBV5-1	TRBJ2-3	NA	NA	TGCGCCAGCAGCTTGGGAGGGCTTGAAGATACGCAGTATTTT	CASSLGGLEDTQYF
14	TRBV3-1/TRBV3-2	TRBJ2-1	NA	TRBD2	TGTGCCAGCAGCCAAGGACCCCCGGGACTAGAACAGTTCTTC	CASSQGPPGLEQFF
13	TRBV19	TRBJ2-2	NA	NA	TGTGCCAGTAGTATAGGAGGGGGCGGGGAGCTGTTTTTT	CASSIGGGGELFF
14	TRBV28	TRBJ1-4	NA	TRBD1	TGTGCCACCTCCGTCGGACAGGATAATGAAAAACTGTTTTTT	CATSVGQDNEKLFF
18	TRBV3-1/TRBV3-2	TRBJ2-1	NA	TRBD2	TGTGCCAGCAGCCAAGATTGGGCTAGCGGGAGCTCCTACAATGAGCAGTTCTTC	CASSQDWASGSSYNEQFF
14	TRBV5-1	TRBJ1-1	NA	NA	TGCGCCAGCAGCTTTTTGGGCAGGGAAACTGAAGCTTTCTTT	CASSFLGRETEAFF
13	TRBV30	TRBJ2-1	NA	NA	TGTGCCTGGAGTAACAGGGCCTACAATGAGCAGTTCTTC	CAWSNRAYNEQFF
14	TRBV27	TRBJ1-1	NA	TRBD1	TGTGCCAGCAGTCCCGGACAGGTTCTCACTGAAGCTTTCTTT	CASSPGQVLTEAFF
11	TRBV12-3/TRBV12-4	TRBJ2-1	NA	NA	TGTGCCAGCGGTCTCGCGAATGAGCAGTTCTTC	CASGLANEQFF
11	TRBV20-1	TRBJ2-7	few	NA	TGCAGTGCTAGGCTTGGTGAGCGGGAGTACTTC	CSARLGEREYF
17	TRBV19	TRBJ1-2	NA	NA	TGTGCCAGTAGTATAATGGCGGGGGTCCCAAACCACTATGGCTACACCTTC	CASSIMAGVPNHYGYTF
15	TRBV9	TRBJ2-6	NA	NA	TGTGCCAGCAGCGTAGCGGGTTACGGGGCCAACGTCCTGACTTTC	CASSVAGYGANVLTF
17	TRBV9	TRBJ2-1	NA	TRBD2	TGTGCCAGCAGCGTATCCGGGACTAGGAGCTCCTACAATGAGCAGTTCTTC	CASSVSGTRSSYNEQFF
13	TRBV2	TRBJ1-2	NA	TRBD1	TGTGCCAGCGCCGGGACAGAATACTATGGCTACACCTTC	CASAGTEYYGYTF
13	TRBV7-3	TRBJ2-3	few	TRBD2	TGTGCCAGCAGCCAGGGAGGGGCGGATACGCAGTATTTT	CASSQGGADTQYF
15	TRBV2	TRBJ2-3	NA	NA	TGTGCCAGCTCCGGGATTAGAGGTAGCACAGATACGCAGTATTTT	CASSGIRGSTDTQYF
20	TRBV10-3	TRBJ2-3	NA	TRBD2	TGTGCCATCAGTGAGTCGGGACTAGCGGGAGTGAGGTCAGGCACAGATACGCAGTATTTT	CAISESGLAGVRSGTDTQYF
16	TRBV11-2	TRBJ1-6	NA	NA	TGTGCCAGCAGCCCGCAGGGATCGGTATATAATTCACCCCTCCACTTT	CASSPQGSVYNSPLHF
13	TRBV2	TRBJ2-7	once	NA	TGTGCCACGGGGGGCGGGTTGACCTACGAGCAGTACTTC	CATGGGLTYEQYF
15	TRBV19	TRBJ2-6	NA	NA	TGTGCCAGTAAGTACGGGATCTCTGGGGCCAACGTCCTGACTTTC	CASKYGISGANVLTF
13	TRBV29-1	TRBJ1-2	NA	NA	TGCAGCGTTGATCTCCCAGGGAACTATGGCTACACCTTC	CSVDLPGNYGYTF
14	TRBV18	TRBJ1-1	NA	NA	TGTGCCAGCTCACCACCGGGAGGGCCAGAGAGGGCTTTCTTT	CASSPPGGPERAFF
19	TRBV18	TRBJ2-5	NA	TRBD2	TGTGCCAGCTCACCGTATCTAGCGGGAGGAGGTGTGGGGCAAGAGACCCAGTACTTC	CASSPYLAGGGVGQETQYF
15	TRBV5-1	TRBJ1-6	NA	NA	TGCGCCAGCAGCCCGGCAGGCAGGGGTTATTCACCCCTCCACTTT	CASSPAGRGYSPLHF